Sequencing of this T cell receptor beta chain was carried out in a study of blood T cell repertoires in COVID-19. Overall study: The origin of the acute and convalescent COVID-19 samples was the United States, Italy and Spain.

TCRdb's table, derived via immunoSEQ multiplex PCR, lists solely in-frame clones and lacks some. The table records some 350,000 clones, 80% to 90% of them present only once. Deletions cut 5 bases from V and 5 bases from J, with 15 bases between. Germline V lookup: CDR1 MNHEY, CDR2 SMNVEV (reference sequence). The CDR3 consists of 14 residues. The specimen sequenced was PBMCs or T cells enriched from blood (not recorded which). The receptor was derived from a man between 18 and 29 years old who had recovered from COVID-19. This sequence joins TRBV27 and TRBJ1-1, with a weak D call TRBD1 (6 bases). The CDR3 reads CASSPRGYGTEAFF. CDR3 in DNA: TGTGCCAGCAGTCCTAGGGGGTACGGGACTGAAGCTTTCTTT.